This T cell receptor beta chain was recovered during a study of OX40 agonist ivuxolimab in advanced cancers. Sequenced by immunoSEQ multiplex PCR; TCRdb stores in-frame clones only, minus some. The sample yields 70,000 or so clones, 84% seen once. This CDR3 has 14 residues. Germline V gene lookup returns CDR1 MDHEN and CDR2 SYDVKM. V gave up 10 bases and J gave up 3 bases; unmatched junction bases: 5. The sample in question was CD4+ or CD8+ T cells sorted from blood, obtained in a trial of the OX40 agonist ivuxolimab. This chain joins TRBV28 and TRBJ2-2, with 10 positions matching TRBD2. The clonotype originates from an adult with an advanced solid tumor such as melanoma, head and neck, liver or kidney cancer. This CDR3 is CATLAGVDTGELFF. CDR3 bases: TGTGCCACCCTAGCGGGAGTCGACACCGGGGAGCTGTTTTTT.